The 17 T cell receptor beta chains in this list originate from one sample, sequenced in a study of early T cells in non-severe SARS-CoV-2 infection. TCRdb re-derived calls from the 5' RACE reads in MiXCR, one entry per CDR3 protein. The sample yields tens of thousands of distinct CDR3 sequences, around 10% seen once. Sequencing was performed on whole blood, taken at baseline. The receptors come from an adult who was a healthcare worker with PCR-confirmed SARS-CoV-2 infection or an uninfected control (not recorded which).

This clonotype was recorded many times. CDR3 in amino acids: CASRPDAPYEQYF. The CDR3 DNA sequence: TGTGCTAGCAGACCTGATGCCCCTTACGAGCAGTACTTC. The V call is TRBV12-5, the J call TRBJ2-7; no definite D call. The CDR3 consists of 13 residues. Per the germline V gene, CDR1 is LGHNT and CDR2 is FRNRAP. V shed 9 bases and J shed 4 bases, with 16 bases lying between them.

This clonotype was recorded a few times. This chain joins TRBV7-8 and TRBJ2-7; maybe TRBD1 (5 bases). V was clipped by 5 bases and J by 1 base, with 12 bases between them. The CDR3 is 14 amino acids. CDR1 and CDR2 (germline): SGHVS, FQNEAQ. This chain's CDR3 is CASSDRQLSYEQYF. The CDR3 region has the DNA TGTGCCAGCAGCGATAGACAGTTATCCTACGAGCAGTACTTC.

The gene calls are TRBV6-5 and TRBJ1-1; weak D call: TRBD1 (5 bases). V lost 6 bases and J 6 bases, leaving 8 bases between the germline ends. The CDR3 loop spans 11 amino acids. The germline gives CDR1 MNHEY, CDR2 SVGAGI. The CDR3 coding sequence is TGTGCCAGCAGCCAGGGTGCTGAAGCTTTCTTT. Amino acids: CASSQGAEAFF.

The chain has TRBV12-3 or TRBV12-4 and TRBJ2-3; 8 bases fit TRBD2. The V gene end was trimmed by 3 bases and the J gene end by 2 bases; junction bases not matched to a gene: 10. This CDR3 region has 17 residues. This chain's CDR3 is CASSFSGGHGDTDTQYF. The CDR3 DNA reads as TGTGCCAGCAGTTTTTCGGGGGGGCACGGGGACACAGATACGCAGTATTTT.

This clonotype came up a few times. This chain connects TRBV12-3 or TRBV12-4 to TRBJ2-6; the match to TRBD1 covers 9 bases. The CDR3 has 14 amino acids. V trimming: 9 bases; J trimming: 2 bases; junction bases outside the gene matches: 2. The CDR3 DNA follows: TGTGCCAGTCGACAGGGGGCTGGGGCCAACGTCCTGACTTTC. Residues: CASRQGAGANVLTF.

The chain combines TRBV11-2 with TRBJ2-5; 8 bases map to TRBD1. The CDR3 length is 15 residues. V lost 5 bases, J lost 7 bases, and 12 bases stayed unmatched. CDR1 is SGHAT, CDR2 FQNNGV, per germline. The CDR3 loop reads CASSPSPGQAVTQYF. In nucleotides, the CDR3 is TGTGCCAGCAGCCCTAGTCCGGGACAGGCCGTGACCCAGTACTTC.

In this sample, this clonotype turned up many times. This chain connects TRBV9 to TRBJ2-5, with TRBD2 as a possible D gene (5 bases). This CDR3 is 15 amino acids long. Trimming stripped 0 bases from V and 5 bases from J, with 14 bases between. CDR1 is SGDLS, CDR2 YYNGEE, per germline. This CDR3 reads CASSVGNSAAETQYF. The CDR3, as DNA: TGTGCCAGCAGCGTAGGGAATAGCGCGGCGGAGACCCAGTACTTC.

This clonotype was detected many times. J is TRBJ2-6 and V is TRBV6-2 or TRBV6-3, with 8 bases fitting TRBD2. Per germline, CDR1 MNHEY and CDR2 SVGEGT. The junction had 14 bases not matched to a gene; V was cut back by 7 bases and J by 0 bases. This CDR3 region has 19 residues. The CDR3 nucleotides read TGTGCCAGCACCCCCCTCATAGCGGGGCCCTCCTCTGGGGCCAACGTCCTGACTTTC. It translates to CASTPLIAGPSSGANVLTF.

This clonotype was observed a few times. V gene TRBV5-4 combines with J gene TRBJ1-1, with D unresolved. Germline values: CDR1 SGHNT, CDR2 YYREEE (reference sequence). The CDR3 spans 13 residues. The ends were cut back, 0 bases at V and 4 bases at J, with 7 bases in the middle. For the CDR3, the DNA is TGTGCCAGCAGCTTGGAAACAATCACTGAAGCTTTCTTT. Its translation: CASSLETITEAFF.

This clonotype came up many times. This chain connects TRBV20-1 to TRBJ1-6; 9 bases align to TRBD1. The CDR3 extends over 15 amino acids. J lost 4 bases, V lost 3 bases, and 4 bases had no gene match. Per germline, CDR1 DFQATT and CDR2 SNEGSKA (reference sequence). CDR3 DNA sequence: TGCAGTGCTAGTATCGGGACAGGGTATAATTCACCCCTCCACTTT. Its translation: CSASIGTGYNSPLHF.

The gene calls are TRBV3-1 and TRBJ2-7; 8 nucleotides match TRBD1. J gave up 1 base and V 1 base, and 3 bases lay outside the gene matches. The CDR3 has 15 residues. Germline assignment: CDR1 LGHDT and CDR2 YNNKEL (reference sequence). CDR3 nucleotides: TGTGCCAGCAGCCAAGTAGGGACAGGATCCTACGAGCAGTACTTC. Translated, it gives CASSQVGTGSYEQYF.

This clonotype was seen many times. V is TRBV11-2 and J is TRBJ1-6, with TRBD1 matching over 7 bases. CDR1 and CDR2 from the germline V gene are SGHAT and FQNNGV. V shed 0 bases, J shed 7 bases, and the junction held 3 bases outside the gene matches. The CDR3 contains 15 residues. In nucleotides, the CDR3 is TGTGCCAGCAGCTTAGATAGGGACAGAAATTCACCCCTCCACTTT. It is translated as CASSLDRDRNSPLHF.

This sequence joins TRBV7-2 and TRBJ1-5; D perhaps matches TRBD1 (5 bases). Germline loops: CDR1 SGHTA, CDR2 FQGNSA. Trimming pared 2 bases from V and 4 bases from J, leaving 12 bases between. The CDR3 is 15 residues long. CDR3 protein: CASSLPPGLNQPQHF. CDR3 in DNA: TGTGCCAGCAGCTTACCACCGGGACTGAATCAGCCCCAGCATTTT. Complete variable domain (other parts from reference TRBV7-2 and TRBJ1-5): GAGVSQSPSNKVTEKGKDVELRCDPISGHTALYWYRQSLGQGLEFLIYFQGNSAPDKSGLPSDRFSAERTGGSVSTLTIQRTQQEDSAVYLCASSLPPGLNQPQHFGDGTRLSIL.

This clonotype has just a few counts. This sequence joins TRBV10-3 and TRBJ2-3; 8 bases line up with TRBD1. There are 14 residues in the CDR3. Germline CDR1 is ENHRY and CDR2 is SYGVKD. V dropped 11 bases and J dropped 0; count of bases not matched to a gene: 7. The CDR3 loop reads CACRQGTSTDTQYF. CDR3 coding DNA: TGTGCCTGCCGACAGGGGACAAGCACAGATACGCAGTATTTT.

This clonotype was found a few times. The CDR3: CASSLEGATGDSPLHF. Written as DNA, the CDR3 is TGTGCCAGCAGCTTGGAGGGGGCGACGGGTGATTCACCCCTCCACTTT. This chain links TRBV5-6 with TRBJ1-6; 7 bases are shared with TRBD1. Germline V CDR1 and CDR2: SGHDT, YYEEEE. Unmatched junction bases numbered 8, after V lost 0 bases and J lost 8 bases. This CDR3 region has 16 residues.

This chain connects TRBV2 to TRBJ2-1; weak D call: TRBD2 (5 bases). Trimming left V 6 bases short and J 9 bases short, with 9 bases between. The germline V gene has CDR1 SNHLY and CDR2 FYNNEI. The CDR3 extends over 11 amino acids. CDR3 residues: CASSRESEQFF. The CDR3 region has the DNA TGTGCCAGCAGCCGGGAAAGTGAGCAGTTCTTC.

This clonotype was detected only a few times. V gene TRBV12-3 or TRBV12-4 combines with J gene TRBJ1-5; 9 bases fit TRBD1. The CDR3 covers 15 residues. The V segment lost 3 bases and the J segment 6 bases; nucleotides outside the gene matches: 6. The DNA of the CDR3 is TGTGCCAGCAGTTTTAAGGACAGGGGATTTCAGCCCCAGCATTTT. Protein product: CASSFKDRGFQPQHF.